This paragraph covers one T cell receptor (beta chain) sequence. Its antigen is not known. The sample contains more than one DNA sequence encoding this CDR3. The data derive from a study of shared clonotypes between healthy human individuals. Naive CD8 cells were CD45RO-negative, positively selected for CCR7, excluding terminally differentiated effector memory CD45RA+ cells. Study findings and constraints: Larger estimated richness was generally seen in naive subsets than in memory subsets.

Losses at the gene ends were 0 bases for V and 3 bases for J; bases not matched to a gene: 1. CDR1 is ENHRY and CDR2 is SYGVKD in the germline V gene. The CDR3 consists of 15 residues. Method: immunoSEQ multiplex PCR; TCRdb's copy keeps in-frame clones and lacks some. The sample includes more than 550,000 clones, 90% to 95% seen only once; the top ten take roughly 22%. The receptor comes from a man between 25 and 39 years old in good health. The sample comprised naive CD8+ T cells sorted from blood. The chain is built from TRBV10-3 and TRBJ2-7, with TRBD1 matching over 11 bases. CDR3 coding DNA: TGTGCCATCAGTGAGTCTGGGACAGGGGGCTACGAGCAGTACTTC. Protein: CAISESGTGGYEQYF.